These T cell receptor beta chains were read from a single sample in a study of cytomegalovirus exposure and HLA in healthy donors. Clones were sequenced by immunoSEQ multiplex PCR, and TCRdb holds only the in-frame ones, with some missing. This repertoire includes over 50,000 clones. The material sequenced was PBMCs. The receptors were gathered from a man in his fifties in good health and CMV-seropositive. Both conserved end residues are part of each CDR3. D genes are given only for firm matches.

TRBD1	TRBJ2-6	TRBV6-5	TGTGCCAGCAGGACAGGGGGCTTTGGGGCCAACGTCCTGACTTTC	CASRTGGFGANVLTF
.	TRBJ1-5	TRBV2	TGTGCCAGCAGTGTATCAGGGATCGGGCAGCCCCAGCATTTT	CASSVSGIGQPQHF
.	TRBJ1-1	TRBV27	TGTGCCAGCAAGGGTGGAGGGAACACTGAAGCTTTCTTT	CASKGGGNTEAFF
TRBD2	TRBJ2-7	TRBV5-6	TGTGCCAGCAGCGTTAGCGGGAACTCTTACGAGCAGTACTTC	CASSVSGNSYEQYF
TRBD2	TRBJ2-7	TRBV7-9	TGTGCCAGCAGCTTAGCGGCTAGCGGGGTAATTAACGCCTACGAGCAGTACTTC	CASSLAASGVINAYEQYF
TRBD2	TRBJ2-5	TRBV6-6	TGTGCCAGCAGTTACCCTCCGGTAGCGGGAGAGACCCAGTACTTC	CASSYPPVAGETQYF
.	TRBJ1-2	TRBV2	TGTGCCAGCAGCCCAACCTCCGGGATTCACACCTTC	CASSPTSGIHTF
.	TRBJ1-6	TRBV30	TGTGCCTGGAGCTGGGCTTCTAATTCACACCTCCACTTT	CAWSWASNSHLHF
TRBD1	TRBJ2-1	TRBV19	TGTGCCAGTAGTTTGGACAGGGTTTCTGAGCAGTTCTTC	CASSLDRVSEQFF
.	TRBJ2-7	TRBV27	TGTGCCAGCAGTCCGGGCCTAGCCCCCCACGAGCAGTACTTC	CASSPGLAPHEQYF
TRBD1	TRBJ2-7	TRBV16	TGTGCCAGCAGCCCGGACAGGGGCTACGAGCAGTACTTC	CASSPDRGYEQYF
.	TRBJ2-5	TRBV9	TGTGCCAGCAGCCCATCGGAGGTAGAGACCCAGTACTTC	CASSPSEVETQYF
TRBD1	TRBJ2-7	TRBV4-3	TGCGCCAGCAGCCAAGATCCCAGGGGGAATGCCTACGAGCAGTACTTC	CASSQDPRGNAYEQYF
.	TRBJ2-2	TRBV30	TGTGCCTGGAGTCATATACACGGGGAGCTGTTTTTT	CAWSHIHGELFF
.	TRBJ2-1	TRBV6-1	TGTGCCAGCAGTGAATTCGGGGCGGGGGCCCGTTTCTCCTACAATGAGCAGTTCTTC	CASSEFGAGARFSYNEQFF
.	TRBJ1-2	TRBV9	TGTGCCAGCAGCGTAGACAGGAGAAACTATGGCTACACCTTC	CASSVDRRNYGYTF
.	TRBJ1-2	TRBV19	TGTGCCAGTAGTATAGATTTGGGGGCTCTCTATGGCTACACCTTC	CASSIDLGALYGYTF
TRBD1	TRBJ1-2	TRBV7-2	TGTGCCAGCAGCTTAGGGGGACAGGACTATGGCTACACCTTC	CASSLGGQDYGYTF
TRBD1	TRBJ2-7	TRBV4-1	TGCGCCAGCAGCCAAGGAGGGACAGGCTACGAGCAGTACTTC	CASSQGGTGYEQYF
.	TRBJ2-2	TRBV9	TGTGCCAGCAGCGCCCCGATAGGTGAGGGAGGGAACACCGGGGAGCTGTTTTTT	CASSAPIGEGGNTGELFF
.	TRBJ1-2	TRBV9	TGTGCCAGCAGCCCGGGGGAGGGCCGTACTAACTATGGCTACACCTTC	CASSPGEGRTNYGYTF
.	TRBJ2-7	TRBV2	TGTGCCAGCGCCTATTCAGGGATCGAGCAGTACTTC	CASAYSGIEQYF
.	TRBJ2-6	TRBV4-1	TGCGCCAGCAGCCAAGTAGGGCTGGACACCTTACTCTCTGGGGCCAACGTCCTGACTTTC	CASSQVGLDTLLSGANVLTF
.	TRBJ2-2	TRBV6-5	TGTGCCAGCAGACGTGACAGGTGGAACACCGGGGAGCTGTTTTTT	CASRRDRWNTGELFF
.	TRBJ2-2	TRBV19	TGTGCCAGTAGCGAGATCCTGAACACCGGGGAGCTATTTTTT	CASSEILNTGELFF
.	TRBJ1-2	TRBV6-5	TGTGCCAGCAGTTACGAGGGCAACTATGGCTACACCTTC	CASSYEGNYGYTF
TRBD1	TRBJ1-2	TRBV5-4	TGTGCCAGCACCTATTCAGGGGGCTATGGCTACACCTTC	CASTYSGGYGYTF
TRBD2	TRBJ2-1	TRBV6-1	TGTGCCAGCACCTTGGGACTAGCGGGACTCAATGAGCAGTTCTTC	CASTLGLAGLNEQFF
TRBD1	TRBJ2-7	TRBV29-1	TGCAGCGTCCAAACCCGACAGGGTCGCGAGCAGTACTTC	CSVQTRQGREQYF
.	TRBJ2-7	TRBV4-1	TGCGCCAGCAGCCCTACTGGCGGGACCGTCTACGAGCAGTACTTC	CASSPTGGTVYEQYF
TRBD2	TRBJ2-5	TRBV4-2	TGTGCCAGCAGCCAAGTCCCGGGACTAGCGGGAGAGGAGACCCAGTACTTC	CASSQVPGLAGEETQYF